Presented here are 8 T cell receptor beta chains from one specimen sequenced in a study of T-cell memory formation after mild COVID-19. TCRdb re-called the 5' RACE reads through MiXCR, storing one row per CDR3 protein. Of some 120,000 distinct CDR3 sequences listed, approximately 15% are singletons. The sequenced sample consisted of PBMCs or a T cell subset sorted from them (not recorded which). All receptors come from a man younger than 30 who had mild COVID-19 (a few samples of this study predate the infection). Cell type and time point are not known.

The V and J genes are TRBV5-1 and TRBJ2-2; 13 bases map to TRBD2. J lost 1 base, V lost 2 bases, and 2 bases had no gene match. The length of the CDR3 is 17 residues. In germline, CDR1 is SGHRS, CDR2 YFSETQ. The CDR3 reads CASSLGLAGENTGELFF. The CDR3 DNA reads as TGCGCCAGCAGCTTAGGACTAGCGGGGGAGAACACCGGGGAGCTGTTTTTT.

This rearrangement joins TRBV7-9 to TRBJ1-6, with TRBD1 as a possible D gene (6 bases). Germline V gene lookup returns CDR1 SEHNR and CDR2 FQNEAQ (reference sequence). V was trimmed by 4 bases and J by 7 bases, leaving 14 bases between them. This CDR3 spans 15 amino acids. For the CDR3, the DNA is TGTGCCAGCAGCTGGAGTGGGGGGACAAATTCACCCCTCCACTTT. This codes for CASSWSGGTNSPLHF.

This clonotype came up many times. The gene calls are TRBV5-1 and TRBJ2-3; TRBD2 might be the D (6 bases). Germline V CDR1 and CDR2: SGHRS, YFSETQ. The CDR3 loop spans 17 amino acids. Trimming took 5 bases from V and 1 from J, leaving 20 bases between them. CDR3 sequence reads: CASRFPLGGVRTDTQYF. The CDR3 nucleotides read TGCGCCAGCAGATTCCCCCTGGGCGGGGTCCGCACAGATACGCAGTATTTT. The full variable domain, completed using reference TRBV5-1 and TRBJ2-3, is KAGVTQTPRYLIKTRGQQVTLSCSPISGHRSVSWYQQTPGQGLQFLFEYFSETQRNKGNFPGRFSGRQFSNSRSEMNVSTLELGDSALYLCASRFPLGGVRTDTQYFGPGTRLTVL.

This chain connects TRBV5-1 to TRBJ2-5; D call uncertain. Germline values: CDR1 SGHRS, CDR2 YFSETQ. CDR3 length: 13 residues. Trimming removed 4 bases at V and 4 bases at J, with 11 bases between. Written as DNA, the CDR3 is TGCGCCAGCAGCGCTGGAAGTGGAGAGACCCAGTACTTC. Residues: CASSAGSGETQYF.

In this sample, this clonotype turned up a few times. The chain recombines TRBV7-2 with TRBJ1-5, with D possibly matching TRBD1 (6 bases). Germline V gives CDR1 SGHTA, CDR2 FQGNSA. The CDR3 is 17 residues long. V gave up 3 bases and J gave up 6 bases, with 21 bases separating them. This CDR3 is CASSFAGGGAPGQPQHF. CDR3 bases: TGTGCCAGCAGCTTCGCTGGTGGGGGGGCTCCGGGTCAGCCCCAGCATTTT.

This clonotype was detected a few times. This chain joins TRBV12-3 or TRBV12-4 and TRBJ1-5; D gene ambiguous. The CDR3 consists of 12 residues. V was clipped by 1 base and J by 9 bases, with 7 bases between them. CDR3 region: CASSLGRGPQHF. In DNA, the CDR3 is TGTGCCAGCAGTTTAGGGCGTGGGCCCCAGCATTTT.

V gene TRBV11-2 combines with J gene TRBJ2-7; D may be TRBD2 (5 bases). Germline V gene sequence: CDR1 SGHAT, CDR2 FQNNGV. There are 15 residues in the CDR3. Deletions cut 1 base from V and 2 bases from J, with 12 bases between. CDR3 residues: CASSLVSGSAYEQYV. The CDR3 DNA sequence: TGTGCCAGCAGCTTAGTCTCGGGATCGGCCTACGAGCAGTACGTC.

The chain has TRBV5-1 and TRBJ1-6; D not resolved. V gave up 4 bases and J gave up 9 bases, with 23 bases separating them. The germline gives CDR1 SGHRS, CDR2 YFSETQ. The CDR3 is 17 residues long. Here the CDR3 reads CASSDGRGELGSSPLHF. The CDR3 region has the DNA TGCGCCAGCAGCGATGGACGAGGCGAGTTAGGAAGTTCACCCCTCCACTTT.